This paragraph reports one T cell receptor (beta chain). Its antigen is not known. The method was immunoSEQ multiplex PCR; TCRdb's version includes in-frame clones alone and lacks a portion of them. The sample contains 35,000 to 40,000 clones, around 79% of which appear only once. This sample was included in a study of vaccination effects on CD4 cells after COVID-19. After about 10 days in culture, the CD4+ T cells were isolated. The sequencing here drew on CD4+ T cells from PBMCs cultured without peptide, taken before COVID-19 vaccination. This clonotype was sampled from a human donor who received a COVID-19 vaccine.

CDR3 protein: CASSLSSRAEETQYF. CDR3 sequence (DNA): TGCGCCAGCAGCTTGTCTAGCCGAGCCGAAGAGACCCAGTACTTC. V usage is TRBV5-1 and J usage is TRBJ2-5; TRBD2 might be the D (5 bases). The germline V gene has CDR1 SGHRS and CDR2 YFSETQ. V dropped 1 base and J dropped 3 bases, with 13 bases sitting between them. The length of the CDR3 is 15 residues.